This paragraph covers one T cell receptor beta chain sequence. CDR1 MNHEY and CDR2 SMNVEV come from the germline V gene (reference sequence). Trimming removed 5 bases at V and 12 bases at J, with 20 bases between. The CDR3 runs 14 residues. This sample stems from a study of high-grade serous ovarian cancer treatment subgroups. Tumor samples were taken before definitive surgery or chemotherapy. Profiling relied on immunoSEQ multiplex PCR, and the TCRdb table lists in-frame clones only, not all of them. The data hold about 33,000 clones, with about four fifths observed a single time. The sample was tumor tissue. This sequence was found in a human donor with high-grade serous ovarian cancer. The chain is built from TRBV27 and TRBJ2-4, with D perhaps matching TRBD1 or TRBD2 (5 bases each). DNA for the CDR3: TGTGCCAGCAGTAGCGCAAGGGGACGACCAAATCAGTACTTC. The encoded protein is CASSSARGRPNQYF.